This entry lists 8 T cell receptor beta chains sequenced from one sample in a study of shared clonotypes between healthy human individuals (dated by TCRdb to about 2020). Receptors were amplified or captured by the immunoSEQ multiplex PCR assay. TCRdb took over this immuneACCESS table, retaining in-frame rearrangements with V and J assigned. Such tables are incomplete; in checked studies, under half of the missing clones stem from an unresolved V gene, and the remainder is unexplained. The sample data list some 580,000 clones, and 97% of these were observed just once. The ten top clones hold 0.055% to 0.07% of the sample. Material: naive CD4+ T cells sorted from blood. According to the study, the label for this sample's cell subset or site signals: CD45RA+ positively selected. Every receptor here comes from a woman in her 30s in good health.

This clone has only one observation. CDR3 region: CASSRFGGGNEQFF. Here the CDR3 DNA reads TGTGCCAGCAGCAGATTTGGCGGGGGCAATGAGCAGTTCTTC. The chain employs TRBV2 and TRBJ2-1; 7 positions match TRBD2. Germline CDR1 reads SNHLY; CDR2 reads FYNNEI. The CDR3 is made up of 14 amino acids. V trimming: 6 bases; J trimming: 6 bases; junction bases outside the gene matches: 8.

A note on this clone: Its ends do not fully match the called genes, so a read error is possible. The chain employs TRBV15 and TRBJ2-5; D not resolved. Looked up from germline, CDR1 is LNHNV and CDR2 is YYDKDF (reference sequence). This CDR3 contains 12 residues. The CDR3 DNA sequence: TGTGCCACCAGGAGAGGATGGGAGACCCAGTACTTC. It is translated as CATRRGWETQYF.

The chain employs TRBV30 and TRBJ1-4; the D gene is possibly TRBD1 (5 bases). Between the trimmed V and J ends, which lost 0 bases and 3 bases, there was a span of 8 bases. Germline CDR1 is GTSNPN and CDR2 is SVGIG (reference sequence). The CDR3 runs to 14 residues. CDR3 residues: CAWSVGAANEKLFF. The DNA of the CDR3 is TGTGCCTGGAGTGTTGGGGCGGCTAATGAAAAACTGTTTTTT.

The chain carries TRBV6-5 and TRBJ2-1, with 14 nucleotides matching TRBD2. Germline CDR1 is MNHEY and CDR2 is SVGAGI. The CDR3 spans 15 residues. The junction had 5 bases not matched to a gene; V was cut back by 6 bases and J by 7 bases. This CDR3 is CASRTGTSGRNEQFF. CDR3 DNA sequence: TGTGCCAGCAGGACCGGGACTAGCGGGAGAAATGAGCAGTTCTTC.

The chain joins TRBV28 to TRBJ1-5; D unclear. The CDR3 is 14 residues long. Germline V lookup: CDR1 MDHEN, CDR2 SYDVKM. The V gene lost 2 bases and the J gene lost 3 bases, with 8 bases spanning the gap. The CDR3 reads CASSLSENNQPQHF. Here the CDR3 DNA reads TGTGCCAGCAGTTTAAGTGAGAACAATCAGCCCCAGCATTTT. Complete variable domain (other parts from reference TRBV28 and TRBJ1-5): DVKVTQSSRYLVKRTGEKVFLECVQDMDHENMFWYRQDPGLGLRLIYFSYDVKMKEKGDIPEGYSVSREKKERFSLILESASTNQTSMYLCASSLSENNQPQHFGDGTRLSIL.

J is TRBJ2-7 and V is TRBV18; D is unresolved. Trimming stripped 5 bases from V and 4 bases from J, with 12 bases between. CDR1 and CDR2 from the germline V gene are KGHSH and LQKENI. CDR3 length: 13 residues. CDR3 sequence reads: CASSSRSNYEQYF. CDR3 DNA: TGTGCCAGCTCATCTAGATCGAATTACGAGCAGTACTTC.

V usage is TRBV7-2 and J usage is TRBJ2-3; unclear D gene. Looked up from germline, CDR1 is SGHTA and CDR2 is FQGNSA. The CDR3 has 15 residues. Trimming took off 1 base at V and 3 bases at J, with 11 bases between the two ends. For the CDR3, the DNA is TGTGCCAGCAGCTTAGAGTCCAGAGGAACAGATACGCAGTATTTT. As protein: CASSLESRGTDTQYF.

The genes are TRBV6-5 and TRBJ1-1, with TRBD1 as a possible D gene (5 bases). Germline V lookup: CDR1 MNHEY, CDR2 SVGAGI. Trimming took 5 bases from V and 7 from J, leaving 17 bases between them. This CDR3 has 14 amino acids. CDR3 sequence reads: CASSNKAGAGEAFF. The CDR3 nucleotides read TGTGCCAGCAGTAACAAGGCCGGGGCGGGTGAAGCTTTCTTT.